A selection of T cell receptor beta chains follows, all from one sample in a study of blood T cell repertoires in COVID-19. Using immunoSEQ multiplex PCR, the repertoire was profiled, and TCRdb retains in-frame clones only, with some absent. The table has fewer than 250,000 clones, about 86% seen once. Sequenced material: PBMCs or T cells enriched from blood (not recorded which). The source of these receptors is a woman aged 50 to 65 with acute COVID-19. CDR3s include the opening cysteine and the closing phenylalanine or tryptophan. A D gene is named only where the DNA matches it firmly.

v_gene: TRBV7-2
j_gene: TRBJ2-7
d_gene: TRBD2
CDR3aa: CASSLALTGDSGRAYEQYF

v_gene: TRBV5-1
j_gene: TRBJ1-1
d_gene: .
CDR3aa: CASRRGGWVTEAFF

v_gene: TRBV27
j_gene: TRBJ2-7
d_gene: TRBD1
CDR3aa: CASSHRTGVYEQYF

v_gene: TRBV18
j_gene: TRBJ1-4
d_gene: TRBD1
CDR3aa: CASSPLTSGTVIEKLFF

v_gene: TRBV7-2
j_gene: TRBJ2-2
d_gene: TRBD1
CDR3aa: CASRHKQGAAGELFF

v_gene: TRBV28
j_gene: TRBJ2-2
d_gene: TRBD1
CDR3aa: CASSSQGAGGELFF

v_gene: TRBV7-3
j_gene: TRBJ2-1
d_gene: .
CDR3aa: CASSLKRENEQFF

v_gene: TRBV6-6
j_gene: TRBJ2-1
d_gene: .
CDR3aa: CASSSVVGVPNEQFF

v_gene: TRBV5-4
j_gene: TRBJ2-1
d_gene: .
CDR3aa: CASSFGGSPTNEQFF

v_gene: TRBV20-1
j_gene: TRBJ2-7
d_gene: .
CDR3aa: CSAEEGEQYF

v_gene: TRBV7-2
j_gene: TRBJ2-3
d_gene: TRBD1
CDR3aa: CASLRDRSTDTQYF

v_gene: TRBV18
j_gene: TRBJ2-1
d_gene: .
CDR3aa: CASSTGRSSYNEQFF

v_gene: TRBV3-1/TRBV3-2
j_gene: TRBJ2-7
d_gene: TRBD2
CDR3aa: CASSQRPPDAGGPSGNEQYF

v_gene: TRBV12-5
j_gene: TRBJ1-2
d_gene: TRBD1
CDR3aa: CASGFGDRGGYGYTF

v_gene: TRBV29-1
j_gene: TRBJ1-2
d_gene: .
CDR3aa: CSVEPDRPVNYGYTF

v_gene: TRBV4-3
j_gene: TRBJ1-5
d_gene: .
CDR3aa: CASSQELNQPQHF

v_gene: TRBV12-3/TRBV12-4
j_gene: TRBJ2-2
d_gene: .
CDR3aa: CASSLSGARELFF

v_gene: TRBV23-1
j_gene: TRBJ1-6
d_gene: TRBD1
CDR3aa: CASSQSAGGGLCSPLHF

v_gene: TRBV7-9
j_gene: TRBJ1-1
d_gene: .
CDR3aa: CASSESGASTEAFF

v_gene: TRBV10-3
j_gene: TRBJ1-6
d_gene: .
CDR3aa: CAARGDSSYNSPLHF

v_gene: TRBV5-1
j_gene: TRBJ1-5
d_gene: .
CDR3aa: CASSLGVIGQPQHF

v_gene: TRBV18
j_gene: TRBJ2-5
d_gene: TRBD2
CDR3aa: CASSPPTSGQETQYF

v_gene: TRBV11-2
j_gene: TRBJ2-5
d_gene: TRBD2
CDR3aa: CASSSTSVETQYF

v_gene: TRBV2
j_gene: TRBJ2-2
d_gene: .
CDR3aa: CASSEEVEVKLFF

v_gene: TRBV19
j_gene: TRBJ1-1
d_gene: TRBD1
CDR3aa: CASKPTLAIHRGLGTEAFF

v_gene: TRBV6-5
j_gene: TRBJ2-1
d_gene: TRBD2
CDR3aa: CASSYRGGTYNEQFF

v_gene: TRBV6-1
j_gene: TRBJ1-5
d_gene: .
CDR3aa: CASSAVGTLGGNQPQHF

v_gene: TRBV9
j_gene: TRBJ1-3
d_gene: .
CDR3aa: CASSPATTRAGNTIYF

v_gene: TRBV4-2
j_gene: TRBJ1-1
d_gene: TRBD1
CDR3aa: CASSQSGQGRVAFF